These 15 T cell receptor beta chains originate from one sample sequenced in a study of cytotoxic CD8 clonotypes in ibrutinib-treated CLL. Profiling relied on immunoSEQ multiplex PCR, and the TCRdb table lists in-frame clones only, not all of them. Of some 140,000 clones in the sample, 70% to 80% are singletons; the top ten hold around 13%. The sequencing used PBMCs, collected after 12 months of ibrutinib treatment. All receptors come from a human donor with chronic lymphocytic leukemia.

The J gene is TRBJ2-5, the V gene TRBV7-2, with 7 bases matching TRBD2. CDR1 and CDR2 (germline): SGHTA, FQGNSA. The J segment lost 1 base and the V segment lost 3 bases, leaving 11 bases of the junction unmatched. The CDR3 spans 17 residues. The CDR3: CASSLGTPWGGQETQYF. The CDR3 bases are TGTGCCAGCAGCTTGGGCACCCCGTGGGGGGGCCAAGAGACCCAGTACTTC.

The rearrangement uses TRBV9 and TRBJ2-7; 8 bases are a match to TRBD2. There are 15 residues in the CDR3. The germline V gene has CDR1 SGDLS and CDR2 YYNGEE. V lost 2 bases, J lost 0 bases, and 4 bases stayed unmatched. This CDR3 reads CASSVSGVSSYEQYF. The CDR3 DNA is TGTGCCAGCAGCGTTAGCGGGGTGAGCTCCTACGAGCAGTACTTC.

This chain links TRBV28 with TRBJ2-1; 9 bases align to TRBD2. Unmatched junction bases numbered 22, after V lost 8 bases and J lost 2 bases. The CDR3 covers 20 residues. The germline gives CDR1 MDHEN, CDR2 SYDVKM. CDR3 amino acids: CASQVLGSVGGRAAYNEQFF. CDR3 nucleotide sequence: TGTGCCAGCCAAGTTTTGGGAAGTGTCGGCGGGAGGGCCGCCTACAATGAGCAGTTCTTC.

The chain employs TRBV6-1 and TRBJ2-7; 8 nucleotides agree with TRBD1. The CDR3 is 14 residues long. Unmatched junction bases numbered 6, after V lost 5 bases and J lost 3 bases. CDR1 and CDR2 from the germline V gene are MNHNS and SASEGT. The CDR3 DNA follows: TGTGCCAGCAGTTCCGGGACAGGAGTCTACGAGCAGTACTTC. It codes for CASSSGTGVYEQYF.

The J gene is TRBJ2-1, the V gene TRBV6-6; 7 bases match TRBD2. Trimming at V came to 7 bases and at J to 8 bases, leaving 11 bases not matched to a gene. CDR3 length: 14 residues. Germline CDR1 MNHNY, CDR2 SVGAGI (reference sequence). The CDR3 DNA is TGTGCCAGCAAGCTAGCGGCCTCTATGGATGAGCAGTTCTTC. This gives the protein CASKLAASMDEQFF.

V is TRBV4-3 and J is TRBJ2-1, with D possibly matching TRBD2 (6 bases). This CDR3 comprises 14 residues. V shed 4 bases and J shed 7 bases, with 14 bases lying between them. Germline CDR1 LGHNA, CDR2 YSLEER. The CDR3 nucleotides are TGCGCCAGCAGCCCGCGGGACCTAGGGAATGAGCAGTTCTTC. Translating it yields CASSPRDLGNEQFF.

J is TRBJ2-3 and V is TRBV5-1, with D perhaps matching TRBD1 (6 bases). Germline V gene lookup returns CDR1 SGHRS and CDR2 YFSETQ. The CDR3 runs 17 residues. Between the trimmed V and J ends, which lost 4 bases and 4 bases, there was a span of 22 bases. CDR3 sequence: CASSRGTGTPNADTQYF. CDR3 DNA sequence: TGCGCCAGCAGCCGTGGAACCGGGACACCGAACGCAGATACGCAGTATTTT.

The chain joins TRBV7-2 to TRBJ2-5, with 11 bases aligning to TRBD2. The CDR3 sequence is 15 residues long. Germline CDR1 is SGHTA and CDR2 is FQGNSA. V lost 6 bases, J lost 4 bases, and 7 bases stayed unmatched. The CDR3 here is CASRLNSGRGETQYF. The DNA of the CDR3 is TGTGCCAGCAGACTCAATAGCGGGAGGGGAGAGACCCAGTACTTC.

The chain couples TRBV4-2 to TRBJ1-5, with no clear D. Trimming removed 1 base at V and 5 bases at J, with 9 bases between. This CDR3 region has 14 residues. From germline, CDR1 is LGHNA and CDR2 YNFKEQ. For the CDR3, the DNA is TGTGCCAGCAGCCAAGTAACCGCGTATCAGCCCCAGCATTTT. Protein sequence: CASSQVTAYQPQHF.

The CDR3: CASSQAPGATYEQYF. The CDR3 DNA reads TGTGCCAGCTCACAAGCACCCGGGGCAACCTACGAGCAGTACTTC. The chain carries TRBV18 and TRBJ2-7; TRBD1 or TRBD2 may be the D gene (5 bases each). Germline V gene data show CDR1 as KGHSH and CDR2 as LQKENI. V was trimmed by 4 bases and J by 2 bases, leaving 15 bases between them. The CDR3 extends over 15 amino acids.

The rearrangement uses TRBV7-2 and TRBJ2-7; D gene uncertain. Per the germline V gene, CDR1 is SGHTA and CDR2 is FQGNSA. Trimming removed 5 bases from V and 6 bases from J, with 17 bases in between. The CDR3 spans 14 residues. DNA for the CDR3: TGTGCCAGCAGCCAGATTATCGGGTTGGGCGAGCAGTACTTC. Amino acids: CASSQIIGLGEQYF. The complete variable domain, with remaining parts taken from reference TRBV7-2 and TRBJ2-7, reads GAGVSQSPSNKVTEKGKDVELRCDPISGHTALYWYRQSLGQGLEFLIYFQGNSAPDKSGLPSDRFSAERTGGSVSTLTIQRTQQEDSAVYLCASSQIIGLGEQYFGPGTRLTVT.

This chain joins TRBV11-2 and TRBJ2-7, with 12 bases aligning to TRBD2. Germline lookup yields CDR1 SGHAT and CDR2 FQNNGV. This CDR3 contains 14 residues. Trimming at V came to 5 bases and at J to 4 bases, leaving 3 bases not matched to a gene. CDR3 DNA: TGTGCCAGCAGCGCCGGACTAGCGGGATACGAGCAGTACTTC. This encodes CASSAGLAGYEQYF.

The chain has TRBV7-8 and TRBJ1-1; D not resolved. The CDR3 consists of 14 residues. Looked up from germline, CDR1 is SGHVS and CDR2 is FQNEAQ. The V end was cut by 5 bases, the J end by 0 bases, with 10 bases between. Written as DNA, the CDR3 is TGTGCCAGCAGCCAAGGGTGGATGAACACTGAAGCTTTCTTT. Translating it yields CASSQGWMNTEAFF.

The CDR3 loop reads CASSLGRIYEQYF. The CDR3 DNA follows: TGTGCCAGCAGCTTAGGTCGGATTTACGAGCAGTACTTC. The rearrangement uses TRBV7-2 and TRBJ2-7, with D hard to call. This CDR3 comprises 13 residues. Trimming left V 1 base short and J 4 bases short, with 8 bases between. Per the germline V gene, CDR1 is SGHTA and CDR2 is FQGNSA.

The genes are TRBV7-6 and TRBJ2-1; D may be TRBD2 (5 bases). V was clipped by 2 bases and J by 7 bases, with 18 bases between them. This CDR3 is 16 amino acids long. Germline CDR1 is SGHVS and CDR2 is FNYEAQ. This CDR3 reads CASSLTSGHERNEQFF. In DNA form, the CDR3 reads TGTGCCAGCAGCTTAACTAGTGGCCACGAACGGAATGAGCAGTTCTTC.